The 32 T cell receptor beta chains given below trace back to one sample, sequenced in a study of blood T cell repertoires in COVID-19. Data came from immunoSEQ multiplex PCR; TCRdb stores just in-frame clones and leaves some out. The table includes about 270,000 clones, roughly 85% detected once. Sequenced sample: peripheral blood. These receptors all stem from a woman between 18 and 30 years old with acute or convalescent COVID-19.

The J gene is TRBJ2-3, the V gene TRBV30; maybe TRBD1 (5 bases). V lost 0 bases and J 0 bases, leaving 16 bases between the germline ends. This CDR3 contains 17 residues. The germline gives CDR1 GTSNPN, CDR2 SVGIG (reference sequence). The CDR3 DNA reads TGTGCCTGGAGTGTACAAGGGGTGATAAAAAGCACAGATACGCAGTATTTT. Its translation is CAWSVQGVIKSTDTQYF.

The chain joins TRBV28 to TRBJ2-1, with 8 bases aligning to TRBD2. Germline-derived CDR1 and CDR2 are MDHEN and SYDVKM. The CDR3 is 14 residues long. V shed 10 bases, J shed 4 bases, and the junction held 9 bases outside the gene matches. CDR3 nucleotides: TGTGCCACCAAAACTAGCGGAGGGTACAATGAGCAGTTCTTC. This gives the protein CATKTSGGYNEQFF.

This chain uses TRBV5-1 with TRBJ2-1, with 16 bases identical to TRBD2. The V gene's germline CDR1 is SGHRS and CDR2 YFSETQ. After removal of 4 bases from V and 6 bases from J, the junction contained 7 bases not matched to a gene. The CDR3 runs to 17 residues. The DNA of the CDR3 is TGCGCCAGCAGCCCGGGACTAGCGGGAGGGCCCCTCAATGAGCAGTTCTTC. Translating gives CASSPGLAGGPLNEQFF.

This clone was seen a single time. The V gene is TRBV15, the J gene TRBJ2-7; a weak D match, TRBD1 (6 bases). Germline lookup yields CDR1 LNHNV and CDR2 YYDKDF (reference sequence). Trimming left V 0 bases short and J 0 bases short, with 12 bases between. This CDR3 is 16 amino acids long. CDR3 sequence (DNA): TGTGCCACCAGCAGAGAAGGGACATCATACTCCTACGAGCAGTACTTC. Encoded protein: CATSREGTSYSYEQYF.

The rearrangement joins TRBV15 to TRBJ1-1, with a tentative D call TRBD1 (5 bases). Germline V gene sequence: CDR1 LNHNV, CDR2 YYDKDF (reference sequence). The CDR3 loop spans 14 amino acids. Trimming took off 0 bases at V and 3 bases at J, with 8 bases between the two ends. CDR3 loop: CATSRDQGHTEAFF. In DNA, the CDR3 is TGTGCCACCAGCAGAGATCAGGGCCACACTGAAGCTTTCTTT.

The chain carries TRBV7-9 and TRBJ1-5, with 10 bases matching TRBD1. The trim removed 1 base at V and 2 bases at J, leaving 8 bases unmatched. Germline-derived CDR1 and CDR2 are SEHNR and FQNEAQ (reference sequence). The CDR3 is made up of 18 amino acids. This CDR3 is CASSLGPSTGGRNQPQHF. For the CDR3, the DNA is TGTGCCAGCAGCTTAGGGCCCTCGACAGGGGGCCGCAATCAGCCCCAGCATTTT.

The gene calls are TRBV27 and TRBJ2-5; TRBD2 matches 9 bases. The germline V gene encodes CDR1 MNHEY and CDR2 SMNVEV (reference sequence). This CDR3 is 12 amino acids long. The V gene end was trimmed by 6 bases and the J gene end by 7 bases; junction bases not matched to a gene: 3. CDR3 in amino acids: CASRAGGGTQYF. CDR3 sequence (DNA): TGTGCCAGCAGGGCGGGAGGGGGGACCCAGTACTTC.

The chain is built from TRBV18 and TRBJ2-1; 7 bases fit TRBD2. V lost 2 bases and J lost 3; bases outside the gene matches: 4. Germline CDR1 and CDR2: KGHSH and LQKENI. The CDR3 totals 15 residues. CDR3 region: CASSPVGGNYNEQFF. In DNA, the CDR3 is TGTGCCAGCTCACCAGTGGGGGGGAACTACAATGAGCAGTTCTTC.

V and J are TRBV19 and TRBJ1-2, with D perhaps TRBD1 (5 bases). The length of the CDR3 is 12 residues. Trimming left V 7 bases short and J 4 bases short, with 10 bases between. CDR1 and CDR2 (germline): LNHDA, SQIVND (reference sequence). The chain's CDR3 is CASTVGLYGYTF. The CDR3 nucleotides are TGTGCCAGTACTGTGGGACTCTATGGCTACACCTTC.

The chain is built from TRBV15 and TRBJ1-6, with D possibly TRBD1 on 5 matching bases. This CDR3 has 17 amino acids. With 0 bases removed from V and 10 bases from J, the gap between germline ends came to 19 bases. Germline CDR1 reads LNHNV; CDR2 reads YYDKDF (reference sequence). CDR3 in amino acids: CATSRDQNRLLGSPLHF. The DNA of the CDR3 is TGTGCCACCAGCAGAGATCAAAACAGGCTCCTTGGGTCACCCCTCCACTTT.

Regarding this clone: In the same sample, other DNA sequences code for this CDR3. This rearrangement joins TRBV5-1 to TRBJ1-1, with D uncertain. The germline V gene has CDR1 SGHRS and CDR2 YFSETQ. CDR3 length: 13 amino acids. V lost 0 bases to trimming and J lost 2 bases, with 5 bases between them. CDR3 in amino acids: CASSLDSNTEAFF. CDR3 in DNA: TGCGCCAGCAGCTTGGACAGTAACACTGAAGCTTTCTTT.

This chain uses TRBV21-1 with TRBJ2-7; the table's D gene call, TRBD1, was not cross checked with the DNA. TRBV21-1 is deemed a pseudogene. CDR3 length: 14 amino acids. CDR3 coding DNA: TGTGCCAGCAGCCATCGACAGGGAGTCTACGAGCAGTACTTC. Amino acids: CASSHRQGVYEQYF.

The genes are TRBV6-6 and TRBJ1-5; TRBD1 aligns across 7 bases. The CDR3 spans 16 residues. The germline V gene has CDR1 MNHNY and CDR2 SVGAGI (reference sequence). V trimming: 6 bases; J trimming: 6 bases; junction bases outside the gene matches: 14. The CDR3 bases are TGTGCCAGCAGGAACTCCAGACAGGGTGCGGGTCAGCCCCAGCATTTT. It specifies CASRNSRQGAGQPQHF.

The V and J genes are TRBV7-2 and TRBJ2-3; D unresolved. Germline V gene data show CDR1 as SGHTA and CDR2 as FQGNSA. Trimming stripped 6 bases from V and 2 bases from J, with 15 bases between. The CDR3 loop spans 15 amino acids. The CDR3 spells CASSPTMLHTDTQYF. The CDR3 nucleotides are TGTGCCAGCAGTCCAACAATGCTCCACACAGATACGCAGTATTTT.

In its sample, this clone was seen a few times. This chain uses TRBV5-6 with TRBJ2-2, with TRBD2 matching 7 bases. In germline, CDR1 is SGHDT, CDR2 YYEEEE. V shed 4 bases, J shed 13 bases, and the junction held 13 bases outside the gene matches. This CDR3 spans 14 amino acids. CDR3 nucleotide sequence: TGTGCCAGCAGCCCTGGACTAGTCCGGTTAGGGCTGTTTTTT. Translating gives CASSPGLVRLGLFF.

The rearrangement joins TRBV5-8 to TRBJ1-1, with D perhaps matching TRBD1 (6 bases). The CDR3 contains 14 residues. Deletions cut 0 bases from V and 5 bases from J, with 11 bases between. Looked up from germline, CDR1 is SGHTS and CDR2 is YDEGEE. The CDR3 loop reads CASSLVQGWTEAFF. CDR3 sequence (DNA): TGTGCCAGCAGCTTGGTACAGGGATGGACTGAAGCTTTCTTT.

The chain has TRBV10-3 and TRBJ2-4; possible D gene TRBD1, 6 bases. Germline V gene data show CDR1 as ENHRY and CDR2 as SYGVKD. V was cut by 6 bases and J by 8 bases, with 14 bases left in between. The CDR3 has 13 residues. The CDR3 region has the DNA TGTGCCATCAGGGACAGCACCAGGGACATTCAGTACTTC. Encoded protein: CAIRDSTRDIQYF.

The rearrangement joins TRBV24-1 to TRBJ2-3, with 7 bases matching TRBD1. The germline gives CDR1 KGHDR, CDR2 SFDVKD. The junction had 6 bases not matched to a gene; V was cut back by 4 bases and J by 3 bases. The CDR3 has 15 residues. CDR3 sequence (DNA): TGTGCCACCAGTGACCCCCGGGACAGAACAGATACGCAGTATTTT. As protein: CATSDPRDRTDTQYF.

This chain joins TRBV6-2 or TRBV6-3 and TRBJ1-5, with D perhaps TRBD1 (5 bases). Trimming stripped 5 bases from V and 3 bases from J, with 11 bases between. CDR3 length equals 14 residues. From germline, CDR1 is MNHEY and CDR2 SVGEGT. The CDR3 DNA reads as TGTGCCAGCAGTGGGAGGGGTTACAATCAGCCCCAGCATTTT. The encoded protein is CASSGRGYNQPQHF.

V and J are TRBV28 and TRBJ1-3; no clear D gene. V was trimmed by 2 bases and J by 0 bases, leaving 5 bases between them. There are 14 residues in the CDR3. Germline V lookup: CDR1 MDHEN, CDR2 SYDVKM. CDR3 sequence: CASSLAGSGNTIYF. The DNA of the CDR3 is TGTGCCAGCAGTTTAGCAGGCTCTGGAAACACCATATATTTT. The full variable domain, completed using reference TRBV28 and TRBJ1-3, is DVKVTQSSRYLVKRTGEKVFLECVQDMDHENMFWYRQDPGLGLRLIYFSYDVKMKEKGDIPEGYSVSREKKERFSLILESASTNQTSMYLCASSLAGSGNTIYFGEGSWLTVV.

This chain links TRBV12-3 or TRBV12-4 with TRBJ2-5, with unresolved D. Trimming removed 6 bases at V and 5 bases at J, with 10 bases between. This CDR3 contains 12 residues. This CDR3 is CASSRGLETQYF. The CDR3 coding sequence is TGTGCCAGCAGCCGCGGTCTGGAGACCCAGTACTTC.

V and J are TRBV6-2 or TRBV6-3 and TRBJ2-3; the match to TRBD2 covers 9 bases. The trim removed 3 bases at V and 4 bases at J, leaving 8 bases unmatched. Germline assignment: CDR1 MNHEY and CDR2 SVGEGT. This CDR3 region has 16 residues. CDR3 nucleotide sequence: TGTGCCAGCAGTTATAGCGGGAGCAGTATAGCAGATACGCAGTATTTT. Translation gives CASSYSGSSIADTQYF.

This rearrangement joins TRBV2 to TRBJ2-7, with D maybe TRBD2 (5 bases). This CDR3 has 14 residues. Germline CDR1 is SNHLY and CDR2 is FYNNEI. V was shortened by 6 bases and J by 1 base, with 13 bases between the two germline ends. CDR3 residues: CASSPEAGSYEQYF. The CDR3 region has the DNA TGTGCCAGCAGCCCCGAGGCGGGTTCCTACGAGCAGTACTTC.

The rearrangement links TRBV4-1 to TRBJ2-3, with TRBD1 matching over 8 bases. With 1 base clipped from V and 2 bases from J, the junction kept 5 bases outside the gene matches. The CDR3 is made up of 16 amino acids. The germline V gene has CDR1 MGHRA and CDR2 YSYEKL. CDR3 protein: CASSQGDRTYTDTQYF. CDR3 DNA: TGCGCCAGCAGCCAAGGGGACAGGACCTACACAGATACGCAGTATTTT.

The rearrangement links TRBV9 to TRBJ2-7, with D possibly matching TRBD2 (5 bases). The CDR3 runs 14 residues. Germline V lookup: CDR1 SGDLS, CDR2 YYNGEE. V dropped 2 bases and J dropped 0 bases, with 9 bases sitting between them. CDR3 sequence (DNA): TGTGCCAGCAGCGTGGGCGCGGGCTCCTACGAGCAGTACTTC. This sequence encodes CASSVGAGSYEQYF.

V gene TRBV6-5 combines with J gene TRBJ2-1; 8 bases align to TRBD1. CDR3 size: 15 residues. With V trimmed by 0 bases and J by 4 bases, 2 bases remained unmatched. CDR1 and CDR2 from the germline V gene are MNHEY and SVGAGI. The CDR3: CASSYSRTGYNEQFF. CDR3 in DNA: TGTGCCAGCAGTTACTCTCGGACAGGGTACAATGAGCAGTTCTTC.

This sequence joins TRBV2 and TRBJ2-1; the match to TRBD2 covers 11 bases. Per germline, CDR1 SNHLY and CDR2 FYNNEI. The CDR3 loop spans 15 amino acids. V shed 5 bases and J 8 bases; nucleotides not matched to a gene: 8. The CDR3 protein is CASSPTSGSIHEQFF. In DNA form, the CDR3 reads TGTGCCAGCAGTCCAACTAGCGGGAGTATCCATGAGCAGTTCTTC.

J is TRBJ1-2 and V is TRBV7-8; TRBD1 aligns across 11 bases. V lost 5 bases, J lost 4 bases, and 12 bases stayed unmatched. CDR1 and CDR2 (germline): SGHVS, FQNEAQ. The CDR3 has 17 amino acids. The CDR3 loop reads CASSPSPGQGAAYGYTF. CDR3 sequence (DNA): TGTGCCAGCAGCCCAAGCCCAGGACAGGGGGCCGCCTATGGCTACACCTTC.

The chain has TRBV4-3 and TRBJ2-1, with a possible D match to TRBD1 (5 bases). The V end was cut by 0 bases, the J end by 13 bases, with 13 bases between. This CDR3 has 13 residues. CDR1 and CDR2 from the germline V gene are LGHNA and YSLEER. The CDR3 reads CASSQDVDRSQFF. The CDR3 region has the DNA TGCGCCAGCAGCCAAGATGTTGACAGAAGCCAGTTCTTC.

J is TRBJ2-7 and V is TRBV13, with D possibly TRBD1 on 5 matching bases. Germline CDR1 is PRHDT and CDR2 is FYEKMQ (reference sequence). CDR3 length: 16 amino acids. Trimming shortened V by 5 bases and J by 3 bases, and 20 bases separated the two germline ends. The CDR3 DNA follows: TGTGCCAGCAGCCTCGCCCCCGAAGGGGATCGCTACGAGCAGTACTTC. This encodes CASSLAPEGDRYEQYF. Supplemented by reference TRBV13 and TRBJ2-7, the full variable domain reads AAGVIQSPRHLIKEKRETATLKCYPIPRHDTVYWYQQGPGQDPQFLISFYEKMQSDKGSIPDRFSAQQFSDYHSELNMSSLELGDSALYFCASSLAPEGDRYEQYFGPGTRLTVT.

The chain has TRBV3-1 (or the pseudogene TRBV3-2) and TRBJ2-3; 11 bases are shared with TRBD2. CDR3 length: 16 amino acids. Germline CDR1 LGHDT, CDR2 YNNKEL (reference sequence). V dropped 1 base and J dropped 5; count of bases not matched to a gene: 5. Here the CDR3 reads CASSQGLAGLGDTQYF. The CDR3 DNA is TGTGCCAGCAGCCAAGGACTAGCGGGATTGGGAGATACGCAGTATTTT.

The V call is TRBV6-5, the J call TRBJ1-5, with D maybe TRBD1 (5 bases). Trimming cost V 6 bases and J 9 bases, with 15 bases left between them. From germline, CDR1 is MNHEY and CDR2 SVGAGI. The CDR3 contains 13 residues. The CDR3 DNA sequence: TGTGCCAGCAGCAACGGGGGAGTTGGGCCCCAGCATTTT. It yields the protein CASSNGGVGPQHF.